The 25 T cell receptor beta chains below were found in one sample sequenced in a study of T cell changes during pregnancy in multiple sclerosis. Clones were sequenced by immunoSEQ multiplex PCR, and TCRdb holds only the in-frame ones, with some missing. The top ten clones hold roughly 0.94% of a sample with tens of thousands of clones, around 93% of them seen once. The sample consisted of peripheral blood, taken in the first trimester of pregnancy. The receptor set was obtained from a female donor with multiple sclerosis, enrolled in a pregnancy study.

The chain uses TRBV5-8 and TRBJ2-7, with 7 bases fitting TRBD2. V lost 3 bases to trimming and J lost 3 bases; unmatched junction nucleotides: 9. CDR1 and CDR2 (germline): SGHTS, YDEGEE. The CDR3 loop spans 15 amino acids. Here the CDR3 DNA reads TGTGCCAGCAGCTACCGTGGGAGGGGAGGCTACGAGCAGTACTTC. Translating it yields CASSYRGRGGYEQYF. Looking up the rest from reference TRBV5-8 and TRBJ2-7 gives the full variable domain: EAGVTQSPTHLIKTRGQQATLRCSPISGHTSVYWYQQALGLGLQFLLWYDEGEERNRGNFPPRFSGRQFPNYSSELNVNALELEDSALYLCASSYRGRGGYEQYFGPGTRLTVT.

The CDR3 loop reads CASSYSRKNTEAFF. In nucleotides, the CDR3 is TGTGCCAGCAGTTACTCGAGGAAGAACACTGAAGCTTTCTTT. This sequence joins TRBV6-5 and TRBJ1-1; the D is unclear. The V gene lost 0 bases and the J gene lost 1 base, with 6 bases spanning the gap. Germline values: CDR1 MNHEY, CDR2 SVGAGI. CDR3 size: 14 residues.

The chain is built from TRBV5-1 and TRBJ2-1; tentatively, D is TRBD2 (5 bases). The length of the CDR3 is 16 residues. V lost 0 bases to trimming and J lost 3 bases, with 13 bases between them. Germline CDR1 is SGHRS and CDR2 is YFSETQ. CDR3 residues: CASSLAPGVVYNEQFF. CDR3 coding DNA: TGCGCCAGCAGCTTGGCCCCCGGGGTCGTCTACAATGAGCAGTTCTTC.

The chain uses TRBV15 and TRBJ2-3, with 7 bases aligning to TRBD1. V was clipped by 5 bases and J by 5 bases; unmatched bases: 19. Germline CDR1 and CDR2: LNHNV and YYDKDF (reference sequence). The CDR3 sequence is 18 residues long. The CDR3: CATSSRTGSSQGLDTQYF. For the CDR3, the DNA is TGTGCCACCAGCTCCCGGACAGGAAGTAGTCAGGGGTTAGATACGCAGTATTTT. Combining the CDR3 with reference TRBV15 and TRBJ2-3 gives the whole variable domain DAMVIQNPRYQVTQFGKPVTLSCSQTLNHNVMYWYQQKSSQAPKLLFHYYDKDFNNEADTPDNFQSRRPNTSFCFLDIRSPGLGDTAMYLCATSSRTGSSQGLDTQYFGPGTRLTVL.

This chain joins TRBV2 and TRBJ1-4; 7 bases are shared with TRBD1. The V segment lost 7 bases and the J segment 4 bases; nucleotides outside the gene matches: 12. The CDR3 totals 16 residues. CDR1 is SNHLY and CDR2 is FYNNEI in the germline V gene. The CDR3 reads CASTPDLRGVNEKLFF. The CDR3 DNA reads as TGTGCCAGCACGCCCGACCTCAGGGGGGTTAATGAAAAACTGTTTTTT.

The chain carries TRBV7-8 and TRBJ2-7; 7 bases align to TRBD1. The ends lost 5 bases at V and 3 bases at J; junction bases unmatched: 4. This CDR3 has 13 amino acids. The germline V gene encodes CDR1 SGHVS and CDR2 FQNEAQ. CDR3 residues: CASSVSGGYEQYF. DNA for the CDR3: TGTGCCAGCAGCGTATCAGGGGGCTACGAGCAGTACTTC.

The chain couples TRBV15 to TRBJ2-2, with 7 bases lining up with TRBD2. Germline values: CDR1 LNHNV, CDR2 YYDKDF (reference sequence). J was trimmed by 6 bases and V by 2 bases; bases with no gene match: 9. The CDR3 covers 16 residues. The CDR3 DNA reads TGTGCCACCAGCAGACCCGGGACTATAGTCCCCGGGGAGCTGTTTTTT. It yields the protein CATSRPGTIVPGELFF. Full variable domain (missing parts from reference TRBV15 and TRBJ2-2): DAMVIQNPRYQVTQFGKPVTLSCSQTLNHNVMYWYQQKSSQAPKLLFHYYDKDFNNEADTPDNFQSRRPNTSFCFLDIRSPGLGDTAMYLCATSRPGTIVPGELFFGEGSRLTVL.

The chain uses TRBV19 and TRBJ1-2, with D possibly being TRBD1 (5 bases). V dropped 0 bases and J dropped 4 bases, with 21 bases sitting between them. The CDR3 covers 18 residues. Germline-derived CDR1 and CDR2 are LNHDA and SQIVND (reference sequence). The CDR3 reads CASSIDPPRTQSFYGYTF. The CDR3 DNA is TGTGCCAGTAGTATAGATCCCCCGAGGACACAGAGCTTCTATGGCTACACCTTC. The full variable domain, completed using reference TRBV19 and TRBJ1-2, is DGGITQSPKYLFRKEGQNVTLSCEQNLNHDAMYWYRQDPGQGLRLIYYSQIVNDFQKGDIAEGYSVSREKKESFPLTVTSAQKNPTAFYLCASSIDPPRTQSFYGYTFGSGTRLTVV.

J is TRBJ1-1 and V is TRBV5-1; 7 nucleotides agree with TRBD1. The CDR3 totals 14 residues. Trimming at V came to 5 bases and at J to 5 bases, leaving 9 bases not matched to a gene. CDR1 is SGHRS and CDR2 is YFSETQ in the germline V gene. CDR3 residues: CASRQTGVGTEAFF. Written as DNA, the CDR3 is TGCGCCAGCAGGCAAACAGGGGTGGGGACTGAAGCTTTCTTT.

The V gene is TRBV4-3, the J gene TRBJ2-3; TRBD1 is a possible D gene (6 bases). The germline V gene has CDR1 LGHNA and CDR2 YSLEER. There are 16 residues in the CDR3. The V gene lost 4 bases and the J gene lost 1 base, with 15 bases spanning the gap. The CDR3 nucleotides read TGCGCCAGCAGCCGAGAATGGGGACACCGCACAGATACGCAGTATTTT. This codes for CASSREWGHRTDTQYF.

On this clone: The sample carries other DNA sequences with the same CDR3. The chain employs TRBV9 and TRBJ2-7; 7 positions match TRBD2. Germline V lookup: CDR1 SGDLS, CDR2 YYNGEE. Trimming took 0 bases from V and 2 from J; bases not matched to a gene: 2. The CDR3 extends over 14 amino acids. CDR3 region: CASSVGGGTYEQYF. The CDR3 region has the DNA TGTGCCAGCAGCGTAGGGGGGGGGACCTACGAGCAGTACTTC. The full variable domain, in which reference TRBV9 and TRBJ2-7 provide the parts outside the CDR3, is DSGVTQTPKHLITATGQRVTLRCSPRSGDLSVYWYQQSLDQGLQFLIQYYNGEERAKGNILERFSAQQFPDLHSELNLSSLELGDSALYFCASSVGGGTYEQYFGPGTRLTVT.

The chain has TRBV6-1 and TRBJ1-1; 8 bases are shared with TRBD1. V was clipped by 1 base and J by 1 base; unmatched bases: 14. The CDR3 has 19 amino acids. Germline CDR1 reads MNHNS; CDR2 reads SASEGT. The CDR3 is CASSEGTVGRTGPNTEAFF. The CDR3 bases are TGTGCCAGCAGTGAAGGGACGGTCGGGCGGACAGGGCCGAACACTGAAGCTTTCTTT.

The rearrangement joins TRBV29-1 to TRBJ1-3, with a tentative D call TRBD1 (5 bases). CDR3 size: 14 residues. V lost 4 bases to trimming and J lost 0 bases, with 10 bases between them. CDR1 and CDR2 (germline): SQVTM, ANQGSEA. The CDR3 loop reads CSVGTTDSGNTIYF. The CDR3 coding sequence is TGCAGCGTTGGAACGACAGACTCTGGAAACACCATATATTTT.

V is TRBV10-2 and J is TRBJ2-1, with D perhaps TRBD2 (5 bases). CDR3 length: 14 amino acids. Germline V gene sequence: CDR1 WSHSY, CDR2 SAAADI. Deletions cut 0 bases from V and 6 bases from J, with 9 bases between. The chain's CDR3 is CASSESRGANEQFF. Here the CDR3 DNA reads TGCGCCAGCAGTGAGTCTCGGGGAGCCAATGAGCAGTTCTTC.

CDR3 region: CASSHPGSGLGTDTQYF. CDR3 sequence (DNA): TGCGCCAGCAGCCATCCGGGTTCGGGATTGGGCACAGATACGCAGTATTTT. This sequence joins TRBV4-1 and TRBJ2-3, with a weak D call TRBD2 (5 bases). Germline V CDR1 and CDR2: MGHRA, YSYEKL. V was shortened by 3 bases and J by 1 base, with 17 bases between the two germline ends. This CDR3 has 17 amino acids.

V gene TRBV7-3 combines with J gene TRBJ2-3, with 7 bases lining up with TRBD2. Germline V lookup: CDR1 SGHTA, CDR2 FQGTGA. V lost 6 bases to trimming and J lost 4 bases; unmatched junction nucleotides: 10. There are 15 residues in the CDR3. The CDR3: CASSLGGEGPDTQYF. As DNA, the CDR3 is TGTGCCAGCAGTTTGGGGGGGGAGGGGCCAGATACGCAGTATTTT.

The rearrangement joins TRBV5-1 to TRBJ2-1, with D tentatively TRBD1 (6 bases). Trimming took 3 bases from V and 0 from J, leaving 10 bases between them. Germline CDR1 is SGHRS and CDR2 is YFSETQ. CDR3 length: 15 amino acids. CDR3 protein: CASSYDRSSYNEQFF. Written as DNA, the CDR3 is TGCGCCAGCAGCTATGACAGGAGCTCCTACAATGAGCAGTTCTTC. The whole variable domain, filled in from reference TRBV5-1 and TRBJ2-1, reads KAGVTQTPRYLIKTRGQQVTLSCSPISGHRSVSWYQQTPGQGLQFLFEYFSETQRNKGNFPGRFSGRQFSNSRSEMNVSTLELGDSALYLCASSYDRSSYNEQFFGPGTRLTVL.

The chain has TRBV7-6 and TRBJ2-5; 10 bases line up with TRBD1. The CDR3 has 15 amino acids. The ends lost 1 base at V and 1 base at J; junction bases unmatched: 0. Germline-derived CDR1 and CDR2 are SGHVS and FNYEAQ. The CDR3 reads CASSLGQGAQETQYF. The CDR3 DNA sequence: TGTGCCAGCAGCTTAGGACAGGGGGCCCAAGAGACCCAGTACTTC.

The chain uses TRBV7-2 and TRBJ2-3; D call uncertain. V lost 3 bases, J lost 5 bases, and 6 bases lay in between. The CDR3 has 12 amino acids. CDR1 and CDR2 (germline): SGHTA, FQGNSA. The chain's CDR3 is CASSLFGDTQYF. CDR3 bases: TGTGCCAGCAGCTTGTTCGGAGATACGCAGTATTTT. Using reference TRBV7-2 and TRBJ2-3 for the parts outside the CDR3, the full variable domain is GAGVSQSPSNKVTEKGKDVELRCDPISGHTALYWYRQSLGQGLEFLIYFQGNSAPDKSGLPSDRFSAERTGGSVSTLTIQRTQQEDSAVYLCASSLFGDTQYFGPGTRLTVL.

This clone was seen a handful of times. The V call is TRBV11-2, the J call TRBJ2-7; 14 bases fit TRBD2. Trimming at V came to 6 bases and at J to 5 bases, leaving 6 bases not matched to a gene. This CDR3 is 15 amino acids long. In germline, CDR1 is SGHAT, CDR2 FQNNGV. CDR3 loop: CASRTGLAGADEQYF. CDR3 coding DNA: TGTGCCAGCAGAACGGGACTAGCGGGAGCGGACGAGCAGTACTTC.

The chain couples TRBV6-5 to TRBJ2-7; maybe TRBD2 (5 bases). Germline V gene sequence: CDR1 MNHEY, CDR2 SVGAGI. Trimming cost V 0 bases and J 3 bases, with 15 bases left between them. This CDR3 comprises 16 residues. The chain's CDR3 is CASSYSRAVPVYEQYF. CDR3 sequence (DNA): TGTGCCAGCAGTTACTCGAGGGCCGTACCCGTCTACGAGCAGTACTTC.

This clone was recorded a few times. The rearrangement uses TRBV5-4 and TRBJ1-1, with D maybe TRBD1 (6 bases). The CDR3 spans 13 residues. Per germline, CDR1 SGHNT and CDR2 YYREEE (reference sequence). The germline V and J ends were trimmed by 0 bases and 4 bases, with 7 bases remaining between them. CDR3 DNA sequence: TGTGCCAGCAGCTTGGAAGGGGGCACTGAAGCTTTCTTT. Translated, it gives CASSLEGGTEAFF.

Here the CDR3 reads CASSSSHGDYGYTF. DNA of the CDR3: TGTGCCAGCTCATCTTCCCACGGGGACTATGGCTACACCTTC. The chain is built from TRBV18 and TRBJ1-2, with D hard to call. V shed 5 bases and J shed 3 bases, with 13 bases lying between them. The CDR3 loop spans 14 amino acids. Germline CDR1 and CDR2: KGHSH and LQKENI.

A note on this clone: This sample includes further DNA sequences coding for the same CDR3. The chain employs TRBV18 and TRBJ1-1; D call uncertain. V gave up 2 bases and J gave up 3 bases, with 7 bases separating them. The CDR3 contains 13 residues. CDR1 is KGHSH and CDR2 is LQKENI in the germline V gene. The CDR3 here is CASSPTGDTEAFF. The CDR3 DNA is TGTGCCAGCTCACCAACCGGGGACACTGAAGCTTTCTTT.

The chain links TRBV11-2 to TRBJ2-2; D gene unclear. This CDR3 has 12 amino acids. The germline V and J ends were trimmed by 5 bases and 8 bases, with 9 bases remaining between them. Germline CDR1 is SGHAT and CDR2 is FQNNGV. The CDR3 sequence is CASSHPRGELFF. CDR3 sequence (DNA): TGTGCCAGCAGCCACCCCAGAGGGGAGCTGTTTTTT. Full variable domain (rest looked up from reference TRBV11-2 and TRBJ2-2): EAGVAQSPRYKIIEKRQSVAFWCNPISGHATLYWYQQILGQGPKLLIQFQNNGVVDDSQLPKDRFSAERLKGVDSTLKIQPAKLEDSAVYLCASSHPRGELFFGEGSRLTVL.